These 15 T cell receptor beta chains originate from one sample sequenced in a study of T cell repertoires in cytomegalovirus infection. One entry per CDR3 protein results from TCRdb running MiXCR on the reads. The table lists 200,000 to 300,000 distinct CDR3 sequences, approximately 15% of them singletons. Sequenced sample: PBMCs. The receptor set was obtained from a human donor in good health (CMV status not recorded). Some clones in this sample may be carry-over from other donors' samples.

This clonotype was seen at least ten times. The chain couples TRBV7-2 to TRBJ2-1; possibly TRBD2 for D (6 bases). Trimming removed 4 bases at V and 3 bases at J, with 13 bases between. This CDR3 is built from 15 residues. The V gene's germline CDR1 is SGHTA and CDR2 FQGNSA. The CDR3 nucleotides read TGTGCCAGCAGCTCGGGCCCGGGGGTCTACAATGAGCAGTTCTTC. Its translation is CASSSGPGVYNEQFF.

This clonotype was detected many times. The chain combines TRBV6-2 or TRBV6-3 with TRBJ2-2; TRBD2 matches 10 bases. This CDR3 contains 16 residues. Losses at the gene ends were 0 bases for V and 3 bases for J; bases not matched to a gene: 1. Germline CDR1 MNHEY, CDR2 SVGEGT. CDR3 in amino acids: CASSYSSGRHTGELFF. CDR3 nucleotides: TGTGCCAGCAGTTACTCTAGCGGGAGGCACACCGGGGAGCTGTTTTTT.

This clonotype came up many times. The chain links TRBV5-6 to TRBJ2-1; maybe TRBD2 (7 bases). The CDR3 contains 16 residues. Germline CDR1 and CDR2: SGHDT and YYEEEE. V was shortened by 0 bases and J by 2 bases, with 12 bases between the two germline ends. The CDR3: CASSLGSGDTYNEQFF. The CDR3 bases are TGTGCCAGCAGCTTGGGGAGCGGGGACACCTACAATGAGCAGTTCTTC.

CDR3 bases: TGTGCCAGCAGTTTCGTAGCTCGGGGGCAAGAGACCCAGTACTTC. Translating it yields CASSFVARGQETQYF. The chain joins TRBV28 to TRBJ2-5, with D possibly being TRBD2 (6 bases). CDR1 is MDHEN and CDR2 is SYDVKM in the germline V gene. There are 15 residues in the CDR3. V was clipped by 3 bases and J by 2 bases, with 13 bases between them.

The rearrangement joins TRBV28 to TRBJ2-7; weak D call: TRBD2 (7 bases). Germline V lookup: CDR1 MDHEN, CDR2 SYDVKM. The CDR3 extends over 14 amino acids. V lost 5 bases and J lost 4, with 15 bases in between. CDR3 sequence: CASSGGAGEYEQYF. The CDR3 nucleotides are TGTGCCAGCAGTGGGGGGGCGGGGGAATACGAGCAGTACTTC.

As for this clonotype: With a much larger clone just one base away, this may be a read error. The J gene is TRBJ2-1, the V gene TRBV2; 8 bases fit TRBD2. CDR1 is SNHLY and CDR2 is FYNNEI in the germline V gene. The CDR3 covers 17 residues. Written as DNA, the CDR3 is TGTGCCAGCACCTCAGGTCGGGGGGGGCCCAACTACAGTGAGCAGTTCTTC. It translates to CASTSGRGGPNYSEQFF.

This rearrangement joins TRBV20-1 to TRBJ2-5, with D perhaps matching TRBD2 (6 bases). CDR1 is DFQATT, CDR2 SNEGSKA, per germline (reference sequence). This CDR3 contains 11 residues. This chain's CDR3 is CSAGLQETQYF. In DNA, the CDR3 is TGCAGCGCGGGGCTCCAAGAGACCCAGTACTTC.

This clonotype was counted only a few times. This chain links TRBV19 with TRBJ1-1, with D possibly TRBD1 on 6 matching bases. From germline, CDR1 is LNHDA and CDR2 SQIVND (reference sequence). With 7 bases removed from V and 1 base from J, the gap between germline ends came to 16 bases. The CDR3 contains 15 residues. The CDR3 spells CASTKVGQQNTEAFF. DNA of the CDR3: TGTGCCAGTACAAAAGTTGGACAGCAGAACACTGAAGCTTTCTTT. Together with reference TRBV19 and TRBJ1-1, the CDR3 gives the full variable domain: DGGITQSPKYLFRKEGQNVTLSCEQNLNHDAMYWYRQDPGQGLRLIYYSQIVNDFQKGDIAEGYSVSREKKESFPLTVTSAQKNPTAFYLCASTKVGQQNTEAFFGQGTRLTVV.

This clonotype was detected a few times. This sequence joins TRBV20-1 and TRBJ2-5; the D gene is possibly TRBD1 (6 bases). This CDR3 is built from 16 residues. The V end was cut by 5 bases, the J end by 1 base, with 20 bases between. Germline CDR1 is DFQATT and CDR2 is SNEGSKA (reference sequence). The CDR3 loop is CSASRSTGSSQETQYF. The DNA for the CDR3 is TGCAGTGCTTCAAGGAGTACAGGGTCGTCCCAAGAGACCCAGTACTTC.

About this clonotype: A much larger clone lies a single base off, so this may be a read error. This chain links TRBV2 with TRBJ2-3; D unresolved. Trimming removed 4 bases from V and 6 bases from J, with 11 bases in between. The CDR3 is 13 residues long. Germline V CDR1 and CDR2: SNHLY, FYNNEI. The CDR3 here is CASSGTTVDTQYF. The CDR3 DNA reads TGTGCCAGCAGTGGGACGACTGTGGATACGCAGTATTTT.

The sample holds many counts of this clonotype. The chain employs TRBV28 and TRBJ1-2; weak D call: TRBD1 (6 bases). CDR1 is MDHEN, CDR2 SYDVKM, per germline. V gave up 7 bases and J gave up 4 bases, with 10 bases separating them. The CDR3 runs to 12 residues. CDR3 in DNA: TGTGCCAGCATACAGGGAACCTATGGCTACACCTTC. Protein product: CASIQGTYGYTF.

This clonotype was seen repeatedly, ten times or more. The rearrangement joins TRBV29-1 to TRBJ1-1, with D maybe TRBD1 (6 bases). This CDR3 has 12 residues. CDR1 is SQVTM, CDR2 ANQGSEA, per germline. Trimming cost V 5 bases and J 1 base, with 8 bases left between them. In nucleotides, the CDR3 is TGCAGCGTTTCGACAGGGAACACTGAAGCTTTCTTT. Amino acids: CSVSTGNTEAFF.

The gene calls are TRBV20-1 and TRBJ2-7; D is unresolved. The CDR3 consists of 13 residues. Germline V CDR1 and CDR2: DFQATT, SNEGSKA (reference sequence). V lost 0 bases, J lost 3 bases, and 9 bases lay in between. The DNA for the CDR3 is TGCAGTGCTAGAGAGCCAGAGCTCTACGAGCAGTACTTC. Its protein is CSAREPELYEQYF.

This clonotype was detected a few times. In DNA, the CDR3 is TGTGCTAGTGGTCCCCACCTAGCGGGGGGGACGTCAGATACGCAGTATTTT. This sequence encodes CASGPHLAGGTSDTQYF. The V gene is TRBV12-5, the J gene TRBJ2-3; 12 positions match TRBD2. The CDR3 is 17 amino acids. Germline V gene sequence: CDR1 LGHNT, CDR2 FRNRAP. V shed 5 bases, J shed 4 bases, and the junction held 10 bases outside the gene matches.

This chain connects TRBV5-4 to TRBJ2-3, with D perhaps matching TRBD2 (5 bases). Trimming removed 1 base at V and 4 bases at J, with 13 bases between. CDR1 is SGHNT, CDR2 YYREEE, per germline (reference sequence). CDR3 length equals 15 residues. The CDR3 sequence is CASSLYVRGSDTQYF. CDR3 nucleotide sequence: TGTGCCAGCAGCTTGTACGTTCGGGGATCAGATACGCAGTATTTT.